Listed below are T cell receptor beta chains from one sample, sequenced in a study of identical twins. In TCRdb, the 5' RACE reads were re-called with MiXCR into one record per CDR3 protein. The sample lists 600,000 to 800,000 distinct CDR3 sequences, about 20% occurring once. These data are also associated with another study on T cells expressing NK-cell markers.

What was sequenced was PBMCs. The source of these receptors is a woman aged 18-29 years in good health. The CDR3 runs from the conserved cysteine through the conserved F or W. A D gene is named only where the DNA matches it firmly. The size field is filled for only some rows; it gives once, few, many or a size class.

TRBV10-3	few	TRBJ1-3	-	TGTGCCATCAGCCCGACGACCTCCCCACTGAACACCATATATTTT	CAISPTTSPLNTIYF
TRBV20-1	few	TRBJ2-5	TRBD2	TGCAGTGCCGTCCATGGGACTAGCACTGAGACCCAGTACTTC	CSAVHGTSTETQYF
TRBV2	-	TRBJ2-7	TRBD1	TGTGCCAGCAGCGGGACAGGGATAAACTACGAGCAGTACTTC	CASSGTGINYEQYF
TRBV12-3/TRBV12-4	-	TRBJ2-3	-	TGTGCCAGCAGAAGCGGAGGGAGAACAGATACGCAGTATTTT	CASRSGGRTDTQYF
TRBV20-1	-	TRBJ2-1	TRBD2	TGCAGTGCCGGTCTAGCGGGAGGCTCCTACAATGAGCAGTTCTTC	CSAGLAGGSYNEQFF
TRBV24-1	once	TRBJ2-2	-	TGTGCCACCAGTGAGGGCAGTGTTAACACCGGGGAGCTGTTTTTT	CATSEGSVNTGELFF
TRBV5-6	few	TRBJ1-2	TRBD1	TGTGCCAGCAGCTTGCGGCTGACAGGGACGGACGGCTACACCTTC	CASSLRLTGTDGYTF
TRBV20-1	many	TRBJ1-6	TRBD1	TGCAGTGCTAGACAGGGGGCGCAGCCCCTCCACTTT	CSARQGAQPLHF
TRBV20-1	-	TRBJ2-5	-	TGCAGTGCTAGAGATCTGGCTAGATATACAGAGACCCAGTACTTC	CSARDLARYTETQYF
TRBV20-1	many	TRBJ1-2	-	TGCAGTGCTAGGGTAGCGGAAAACTATGGCTACACCTTC	CSARVAENYGYTF
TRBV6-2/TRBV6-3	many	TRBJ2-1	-	TGTGCCAGCAGTTATGACACCCACTCCTACAATGAGCAGTTCTTC	CASSYDTHSYNEQFF
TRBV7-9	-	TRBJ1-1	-	TGTGCCAGCGCCTATAACACTGAAGCTTTCTTT	CASAYNTEAFF
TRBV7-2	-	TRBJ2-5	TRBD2	TGTGCCAGCAGCTTACAACTAGCGGGCAGGATTCAAGAGACCCAGTACTTC	CASSLQLAGRIQETQYF
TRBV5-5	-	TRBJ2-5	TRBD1	TGTGCCAGCACGGGACAGAGGGAGACCCAGTACTTC	CASTGQRETQYF
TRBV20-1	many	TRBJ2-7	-	TGCAGTGCTAGCATCGGTTCGGGCTATACCGAGCAGTACTTC	CSASIGSGYTEQYF
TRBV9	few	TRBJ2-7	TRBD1	TGTGCCAGCAGCTCCGCCCCGGGACAGGCTGAACAGTACTTC	CASSSAPGQAEQYF
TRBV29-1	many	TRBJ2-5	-	TGCAGCGTTGAACAAGAGACCCAGTACTTC	CSVEQETQYF
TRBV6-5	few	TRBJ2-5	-	TGTGCCAGCAGTTACTTAAGTGGGTGGGAAGAGACCCAGTACTTC	CASSYLSGWEETQYF
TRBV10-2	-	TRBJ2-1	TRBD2	TGCGCCAGCAGTTATAAGGGGAAGCGGGGAAACAATGAGCAGTTCTTC	CASSYKGKRGNNEQFF
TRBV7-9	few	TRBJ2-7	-	TGTGCCAGCAGCTTAGACTGGGGGGAGGCGTACTTC	CASSLDWGEAYF
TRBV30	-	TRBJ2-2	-	TGTGCCTGGGGACAGACAAACACCGGGGAGCTGTTTTTT	CAWGQTNTGELFF
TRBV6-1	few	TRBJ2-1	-	TGTGCCACTACGGACTGGAGCTCCTACAATGAGCAGTTCTTC	CATTDWSSYNEQFF
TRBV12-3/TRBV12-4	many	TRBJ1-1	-	TGTGCCAGCACCCCCCGGGGTGTTATGAACACTGAAGCTTTCTTT	CASTPRGVMNTEAFF
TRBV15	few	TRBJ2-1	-	TGTGCCACCAGCAGAGATTTGGGCCGCGATGAGCAGTTCTTC	CATSRDLGRDEQFF
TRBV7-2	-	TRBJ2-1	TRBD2	TGTGCCAGCAGCTTATGGGTCCGGGAGGCGGTCTACAATGAGCAGTTCTTC	CASSLWVREAVYNEQFF
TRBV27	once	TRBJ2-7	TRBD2	TGTGCCAGCTCGGCGGGAGGGCCGTCCGAGCAGTACTTC	CASSAGGPSEQYF
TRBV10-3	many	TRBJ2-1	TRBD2	TGTGCCATCAGTGAGTTGGGTCTAGCGGGGAATGAGCAGTTCTTC	CAISELGLAGNEQFF
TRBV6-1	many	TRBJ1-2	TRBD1	TGTGCCAGCAGAAATGGACAGGGGACCTATGGCTACACCTTC	CASRNGQGTYGYTF
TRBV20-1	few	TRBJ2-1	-	TGCAGTGCAGACCGACCGGATGCCCTCAATGAGCAGTTCTTC	CSADRPDALNEQFF
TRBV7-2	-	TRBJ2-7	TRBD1	TGTGCCAGCAGCGAAGACAGGGCCTCCTCCTACGAGCAGTACTTC	CASSEDRASSYEQYF
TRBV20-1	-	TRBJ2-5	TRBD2	TGCAGTGCTGATGGACTAGCGGGAATGTTTTTTGAGACCCAGTACTTC	CSADGLAGMFFETQYF
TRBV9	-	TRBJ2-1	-	TGTGCCAGCAGCGAGGCCAGCAAGTACAATGAGCAGTTCTTC	CASSEASKYNEQFF
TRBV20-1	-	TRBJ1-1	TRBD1	TGCAGTGCTGGTGGGGGGACAGGTTTGGCTGAAGCTTTCTTT	CSAGGGTGLAEAFF
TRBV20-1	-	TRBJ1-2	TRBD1	TGCAGTGCTAACCAGGGGGCGACGGGGGGCTACACCTTC	CSANQGATGGYTF
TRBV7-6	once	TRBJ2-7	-	TGTGCCAGCAGCCCCCGTAGGGGCAACGAGCAGTACTTC	CASSPRRGNEQYF
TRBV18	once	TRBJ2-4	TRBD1	TGTGCCAGCTCGCAGGACAGGGTAAATCAGTACTTC	CASSQDRVNQYF
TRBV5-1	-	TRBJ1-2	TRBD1	TGCGCCAGCAGCGCGACAGGGGTCGAACGCTACACCTTC	CASSATGVERYTF
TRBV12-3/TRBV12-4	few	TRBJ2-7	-	TGTGCCAGCAGCCCGTCGCGGGGAGCTCTTTCCTCCTACGAGCAGTACTTC	CASSPSRGALSSYEQYF
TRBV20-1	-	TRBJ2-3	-	TGCAGTGCTAGCGACTTCCCTCTTGATACGCAGTATTTT	CSASDFPLDTQYF
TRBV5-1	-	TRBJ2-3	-	TGCGCCAGCAGCGTTAGCGGATCGGGTACGCAGTATTTT	CASSVSGSGTQYF
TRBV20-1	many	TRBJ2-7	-	TGCAGTGCCCGACTCCCTAGCGTAACTTCCCTTTACGAGCAGTACTTC	CSARLPSVTSLYEQYF
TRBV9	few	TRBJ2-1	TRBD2	TGTGCCAGCAGCGTAGTGGGACTCCAGGGAGGGGAGCAGTTCTTC	CASSVVGLQGGEQFF
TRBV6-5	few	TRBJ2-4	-	TGTGCCAGCAGTTACTCTGGGGGCCGACGAAACATTCAGTACTTC	CASSYSGGRRNIQYF
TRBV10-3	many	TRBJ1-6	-	TGTGCCATCGGTCAAGGAAGGACAGACAATTCACCCCTCCACTTT	CAIGQGRTDNSPLHF
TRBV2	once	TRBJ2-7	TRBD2	TGTGCCAGCAGTGAGGGGATAGCGGGAGCTACGAAGTACTTC	CASSEGIAGATKYF
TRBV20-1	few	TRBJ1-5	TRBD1	TGCAGTGCTAGAACAGGGGTTCAGCCCCAGCATTTT	CSARTGVQPQHF
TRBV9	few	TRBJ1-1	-	TGTGCCAGCAGCGTCCGGGACGACGGACTTGGGTCTTTCTTT	CASSVRDDGLGSFF
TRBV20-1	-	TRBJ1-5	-	TGCAGTGCTAGCGAGGGGGGTCAGCCCCAGCATTTT	CSASEGGQPQHF